This T cell receptor (beta chain) was retrieved from a study of cytomegalovirus exposure and HLA in healthy donors. Whole-study context: Researchers previously reported finding 90 million to 130 million unique TCR beta sequences from roughly 180 million T cells. Study-wide results and limits: In an earlier analysis, in roughly 600 donors, most V segments appeared productive either ~87% or ~30% of the time. Associated with HLA alleles at 0.05 false discovery rate in a later analysis were 16,951 TCR beta sequences. Most of the CMV-associated TCR beta chains (in a later analysis) appeared to be HLA-restricted.

In the case of this clone: Its target is not known.

The PCR had 60 Vbeta and 13 Jbeta primers. The repertoire was sequenced with immunoSEQ multiplex PCR; TCRdb's copy has only in-frame clones and lacks some. The sample includes around 100,000 clones, approximately 7.1% of them seen just once. Material for sequencing was PBMCs. The receptor was isolated from a man in his fifties or sixties in good health and CMV-seronegative.

In nucleotides, the CDR3 is TGTGCCAGCAGCTGGGGACAGGGGTATTTAGATACGCAGTATTTT. This sequence encodes CASSWGQGYLDTQYF. The rearrangement links TRBV5-4 to TRBJ2-3; 10 positions match TRBD1. CDR1 SGHNT and CDR2 YYREEE come from the germline V gene (reference sequence). This CDR3 is built from 15 residues. With V trimmed by 3 bases and J by 5 bases, 6 bases remained unmatched.